This entry lists 11 T cell receptor beta chains sequenced from one sample in a study of early T cells in non-severe SARS-CoV-2 infection (dated by TCRdb to the early 2020s). Libraries were made using 5' RACE. The data were produced on a NextSeq 500. TCRdb reanalyzed the raw reads on its own, using fastp at Q25 for trimming and MiXCR for clone calling, and kept in-frame beta chains. Rows matching on CDR3 protein sequence are summarized as one entry with the most common DNA and genes. The sample has about 56,000 distinct CDR3 sequences on record, over 9.5% of them singletons. In total, the top ten clones hold 6.5% of the sample. The sample was whole blood. These receptors were obtained from an adult who was a healthcare worker with PCR-confirmed SARS-CoV-2 infection or an uninfected control (not recorded which).

This chain uses TRBV10-3 with TRBJ2-1, with a tentative D call TRBD2 (6 bases). V was pared by 6 bases and J by 6 bases, with 15 bases between. CDR1 ENHRY and CDR2 SYGVKD come from the germline V gene. The CDR3 length is 14 residues. The DNA for the CDR3 is TGTGCCATCAGGAGGACGGACTACGGCAATGAGCAGTTCTTC. It is translated as CAIRRTDYGNEQFF.

This clonotype was found many times. The V call is TRBV6-1, the J call TRBJ1-1; TRBD1 agrees at 8 bases. The junction had 4 bases not matched to a gene; V was cut back by 2 bases and J by 8 bases. This CDR3 is built from 13 residues. Germline CDR1 MNHNS, CDR2 SASEGT. The CDR3 coding sequence is TGTGCCAGCAGTGAACTGCGGGACAGGGAAGCTTTCTTT. Translation: CASSELRDREAFF.

This clonotype was detected many times. The chain employs TRBV27 and TRBJ2-7; 10 bases line up with TRBD2. This CDR3 is 16 amino acids long. J lost 4 bases, V lost 3 bases, and 9 bases had no gene match. The V gene's germline CDR1 is MNHEY and CDR2 SMNVEV (reference sequence). CDR3 loop: CASSFLTSGKKYEQYF. DNA for the CDR3: TGTGCCAGCAGTTTTTTAACTAGCGGGAAGAAATACGAGCAGTACTTC.

The chain joins TRBV30 to TRBJ2-3; 8 positions agree with TRBD2. Germline-derived CDR1 and CDR2 are GTSNPN and SVGIG (reference sequence). J lost 4 bases, V lost 3 bases, and 9 bases had no gene match. The CDR3 contains 15 residues. In DNA, the CDR3 is TGTGCCTGGAGCTTCCGGGGGGGAGATGCAGATACGCAGTATTTT. Translated: CAWSFRGGDADTQYF.

This clonotype was seen ten or more times. The rearrangement links TRBV19 to TRBJ2-1; 11 bases match TRBD2. The CDR3 contains 14 residues. The V and J ends lost 6 bases and 6 bases, in that order; junction bases with no gene match: 4. Per the germline V gene, CDR1 is LNHDA and CDR2 is SQIVND (reference sequence). CDR3 nucleotide sequence: TGTGCCAGTAGCGGGACTAGCGGTAGCAATGAGCAGTTCTTC. The encoded protein is CASSGTSGSNEQFF.

This clonotype has only a few counts. The gene calls are TRBV3-1 and TRBJ2-7, with 11 bases that match TRBD2. The V and J ends lost 5 bases and 6 bases, in that order; junction bases with no gene match: 9. This CDR3 comprises 15 residues. Germline assignment: CDR1 LGHDT and CDR2 YNNKEL (reference sequence). CDR3 nucleotide sequence: TGTGCCAGCAGCTTTAGCGGGAGGGCGTTCCGCGAGCAGTACTTC. This codes for CASSFSGRAFREQYF.

The V and J genes are TRBV19 and TRBJ1-1; D is unresolved. The germline V and J ends were trimmed by 2 bases and 0 bases, with 7 bases remaining between them. The CDR3 loop spans 14 amino acids. In germline, CDR1 is LNHDA, CDR2 SQIVND (reference sequence). The CDR3 protein is CASSIYGLNTEAFF. The DNA for the CDR3 is TGTGCCAGTAGTATATATGGTTTGAACACTGAAGCTTTCTTT. Full variable domain (outside the CDR3, taken from reference TRBV19 and TRBJ1-1): DGGITQSPKYLFRKEGQNVTLSCEQNLNHDAMYWYRQDPGQGLRLIYYSQIVNDFQKGDIAEGYSVSREKKESFPLTVTSAQKNPTAFYLCASSIYGLNTEAFFGQGTRLTVV.

This chain connects TRBV2 to TRBJ2-1, with 7 bases aligning to TRBD2. Germline V gives CDR1 SNHLY, CDR2 FYNNEI. The V gene end was trimmed by 8 bases and the J gene end by 8 bases; junction bases not matched to a gene: 9. The CDR3 contains 13 residues. This CDR3 reads CASRGGSIDEQFF. CDR3 in DNA: TGTGCCAGCCGGGGCGGGAGCATAGATGAGCAGTTCTTC.

This clonotype has at least ten counts. The CDR3, as DNA: TGTGCCATCAGTGAACAGGGGATTAAGACCCAGTACTTC. Its translation: CAISEQGIKTQYF. This chain uses TRBV10-3 with TRBJ2-5, with 7 bases matching TRBD1. With 3 bases clipped from V and 6 bases from J, the junction kept 4 bases outside the gene matches. The CDR3 length is 13 residues. In germline, CDR1 is ENHRY, CDR2 SYGVKD.

This clonotype has at least ten counts. The J gene is TRBJ2-6, the V gene TRBV9; maybe TRBD1 (5 bases). The CDR3 spans 17 residues. Trimming cost V 0 bases and J 0 bases, with 10 bases left between them. Germline loops: CDR1 SGDLS, CDR2 YYNGEE. CDR3 amino acids: CASSVGGHRSGANVLTF. Here the CDR3 DNA reads TGTGCCAGCAGCGTAGGGGGCCACCGCTCTGGGGCCAACGTCCTGACTTTC.

This clonotype was counted ten times or more. CDR3 coding DNA: TGCAGCGTAAGACTAGCGAGCTCCTACAATGAGCAGTTCTTC. Its protein is CSVRLASSYNEQFF. V usage is TRBV29-1 and J usage is TRBJ2-1, with 8 bases matching TRBD2. The J segment lost 0 bases and the V segment lost 6 bases, leaving 4 bases of the junction unmatched. The CDR3 is made up of 14 amino acids. The germline V gene encodes CDR1 SQVTM and CDR2 ANQGSEA.